This section outlines one T cell receptor (beta chain) sequence together with its context. The target antigen is unknown. Stated time point: persistent/refractory GD, antithyroid drugs over 5 years with positive TRAb. From RNA extracted from PBMCs, the TCR library was made. This entry is derived from a study of regulatory T cells in long-lasting Graves disease. Study information: Disease was considered persistent Graves' disease after over 5 years of antithyroid drugs (with positive TSH receptor antibodies). Study-wide results and limits: Persistent disease preferred TRBV28, TRBJ1-2 and TRBJ2-5; new disease, TRBV20-1 and TRBJ2-1. Persistent Graves' cases showed lower TCR diversity than newly diagnosed cases.

The CDR3 totals 19 residues. The V gene end was trimmed by 0 bases and the J gene end by 0 bases; junction bases not matched to a gene: 5. Germline CDR1 is LGHNA and CDR2 is YSLEER. Through Arm-PCR of CDR3 regions and iRepertoire HTBI primers, TCR beta libraries were built. MiXCR, run by TCRdb on the multiplex PCR reads, gives a single entry per CDR3 protein. Of 300,000 or so distinct CDR3 sequences listed, about 20% were seen once; the top ten hold 25% to 35%. Sequenced material: peripheral blood mononuclear cells (PBMCs), taken when the disease was refractory, from a patient treated with antithyroid drugs. This sequence originates from a female donor with Graves disease. V gene TRBV4-3 combines with J gene TRBJ2-2; 12 bases fit TRBD1. The CDR3 here is CASSQEHRDRGPNTGELFF. The CDR3 bases are TGCGCCAGCAGCCAAGAGCACCGGGACAGGGGGCCGAACACCGGGGAGCTGTTTTTT.